This T cell receptor (beta chain) was sequenced for a study of T cell changes during pregnancy in multiple sclerosis. The V gene end was trimmed by 1 base and the J gene end by 3 bases; junction bases not matched to a gene: 7. CDR3 length equals 16 residues. Germline lookup yields CDR1 SGDLS and CDR2 YYNGEE. Sequenced by immunoSEQ multiplex PCR; TCRdb stores in-frame clones only, minus some. The table includes 40,000 to 45,000 clones, more than 85% detected once. The TCR originated in a female donor with multiple sclerosis, enrolled in a pregnancy study. The sample here was CD4+ T cells from peripheral blood mononuclear cells, taken in the third trimester of pregnancy. The chain links TRBV9 to TRBJ1-2; TRBD1 matches 9 bases. The CDR3 reads CASSVHRGLIDYGYTF. In DNA form, the CDR3 reads TGTGCCAGCAGCGTACACAGGGGGCTAATCGACTATGGCTACACCTTC.